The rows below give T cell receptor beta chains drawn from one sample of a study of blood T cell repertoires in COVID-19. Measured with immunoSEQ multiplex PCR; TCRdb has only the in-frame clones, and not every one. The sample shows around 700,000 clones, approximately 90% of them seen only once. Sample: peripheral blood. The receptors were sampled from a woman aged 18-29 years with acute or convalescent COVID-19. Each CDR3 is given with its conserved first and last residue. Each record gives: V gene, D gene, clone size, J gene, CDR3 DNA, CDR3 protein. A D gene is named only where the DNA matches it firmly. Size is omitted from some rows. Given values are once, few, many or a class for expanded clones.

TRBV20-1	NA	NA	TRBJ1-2	TGCAGTGCTAGAGATCCCGGGAGCTACACCTTC	CSARDPGSYTF
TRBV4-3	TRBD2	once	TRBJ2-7	TGCGCCAGCAGCCAAGATTACCTAGCGGGGAGGGAGCAGTACTTC	CASSQDYLAGREQYF
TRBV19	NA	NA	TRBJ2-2	TGTGCCAGTAGTCGTGGGGCTGGGGAGCTGTTTTTT	CASSRGAGELFF
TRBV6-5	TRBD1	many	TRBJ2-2	TGTGCCAGCGGGGACAGGGACACCGGGGAGCTGTTTTTT	CASGDRDTGELFF
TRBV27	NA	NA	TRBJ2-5	TGTGCCAGCAGCGACGACCTCGGAGGGACAGCAAAAGAGACCCAGTACTTC	CASSDDLGGTAKETQYF
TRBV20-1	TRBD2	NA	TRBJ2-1	TGCAGTGCACGGACTAGCGGGTCTCAGTTCTTC	CSARTSGSQFF
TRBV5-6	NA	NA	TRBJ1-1	TGTGCCAGCAAGACAGGGAACACTGAAGCTTTCTTT	CASKTGNTEAFF
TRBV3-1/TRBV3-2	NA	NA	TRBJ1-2	TGTGCCAGCAGCCAGAGGGGGTTGGCTGGCTACACCTTC	CASSQRGLAGYTF
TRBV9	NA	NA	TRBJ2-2	TGTGCCAGCAGCGTAAGCGGGCTCGGGGGGAACACCGGGGAGCTGTTTTTT	CASSVSGLGGNTGELFF
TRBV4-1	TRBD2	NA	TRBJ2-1	TGCGCCAGCAGCCAAAGGGCTTTAAGGCGGGGGGATAATGAGCAGTTCTTC	CASSQRALRRGDNEQFF
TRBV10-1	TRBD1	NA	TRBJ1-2	TGCGCCAGCAGTGAGAAGGGGGCAAAGGGTGGCTACACCTTC	CASSEKGAKGGYTF